The next 28 T cell receptor beta chains were all read from a single sample in a study of Graves' ophthalmopathy and Graves' hyperthyroidism. TCR beta CDR3 regions were amplified from RNA transcripts. After a first-round RT-PCR with HTBI primers, a second-round multiplex PCR was run. TCRdb used MiXCR to reprocess the multiplex PCR reads, holding one entry per CDR3 protein. The data contain almost 750,000 distinct CDR3 sequences, 40% of them singletons. What was sequenced was peripheral blood. These receptor sequences come from an adult man with Graves' ophthalmopathy.

The V and J genes are TRBV7-2 and TRBJ2-6; 11 nucleotides line up with TRBD1. The CDR3 is 19 amino acids. From germline, CDR1 is SGHTA and CDR2 FQGNSA. Trimming took 8 bases from V and 0 from J; bases not matched to a gene: 12. The CDR3 sequence: CASSRTGGDSFSGANVLTF. The CDR3 nucleotides read TGTGCCAGCTCACGGACAGGGGGCGATTCATTCTCTGGGGCCAACGTCCTGACTTTC.

The rearrangement joins TRBV11-2 to TRBJ2-5; 11 bases are shared with TRBD1. CDR3 length: 15 amino acids. From germline, CDR1 is SGHAT and CDR2 FQNNGV. V trimming: 5 bases; J trimming: 4 bases; junction bases outside the gene matches: 6. CDR3 sequence (DNA): TGTGCCAGCAGCCGGACAGGGGGCGCTTTAGAGACCCAGTACTTC. Protein sequence: CASSRTGGALETQYF.

This clonotype was seen ten or more times. The chain combines TRBV7-9 with TRBJ1-1; the D is unclear. The V gene lost 4 bases and the J gene lost 12 bases, with 12 bases spanning the gap. CDR3 length: 11 residues. CDR1 is SEHNR and CDR2 is FQNEAQ in the germline V gene (reference sequence). The CDR3 loop is CASSSGTRTFF. CDR3 nucleotide sequence: TGTGCCAGCAGCTCCGGAACCAGGACTTTCTTT.

This clonotype was recorded at least ten times. The rearrangement joins TRBV2 to TRBJ2-5, with 11 bases identical to TRBD2. CDR1 is SNHLY, CDR2 FYNNEI, per germline. Trimming cost V 2 bases and J 5 bases; bases outside gene matches: 7. This CDR3 spans 16 amino acids. The CDR3 region is CASSETSGSLRETQYF. The CDR3 coding sequence is TGTGCCAGCAGTGAAACTAGCGGGAGCCTACGGGAGACCCAGTACTTC.

This chain joins TRBV13 and TRBJ1-1; a possible D gene is TRBD1 (6 bases). This CDR3 is built from 13 residues. The germline V gene has CDR1 PRHDT and CDR2 FYEKMQ (reference sequence). The ends were cut back, 0 bases at V and 11 bases at J, with 13 bases in the middle. Written as DNA, the CDR3 is TGTGCCAGCAGCTTAGGTAGGGGGGCTAAGGCTTTCTTT. Protein: CASSLGRGAKAFF.

The chain has TRBV4-1 and TRBJ2-2; D gene ambiguous. Trimming took 0 bases from V and 11 from J, leaving 16 bases between them. CDR3 length: 15 amino acids. CDR1 MGHRA and CDR2 YSYEKL come from the germline V gene. This CDR3 reads CASSQDLSRPYELFF. The CDR3 DNA reads TGCGCCAGCAGCCAAGACCTTTCCAGACCCTACGAGCTGTTTTTT.

This clonotype was recorded many times. V and J are TRBV2 and TRBJ1-4; TRBD1 is a possible D gene (6 bases). The ends were cut back, 4 bases at V and 8 bases at J, with 20 bases in the middle. This CDR3 region has 16 residues. CDR1 and CDR2 from the germline V gene are SNHLY and FYNNEI. The CDR3 loop is CASSAGTPKFGEKLFF. The CDR3 region has the DNA TGTGCCAGCAGTGCCGGGACACCTAAATTCGGGGAAAAACTGTTTTTT.

The chain has TRBV11-1 and TRBJ2-7, with a tentative D call TRBD2 (5 bases). Germline V lookup: CDR1 SGHAT, CDR2 FQDESV (reference sequence). Trimming took 6 bases from V and 2 from J, leaving 17 bases between them. The CDR3 totals 15 residues. CDR3 amino acids: CASSDVFGVPYEQYF. CDR3 coding DNA: TGTGCCAGCAGTGATGTGTTCGGGGTCCCCTACGAGCAGTACTTC.

The sample holds a few counts of this clonotype. The chain uses TRBV2 and TRBJ2-2; maybe TRBD1 (5 bases). Trimming removed 5 bases at V and 5 bases at J, with 12 bases between. This CDR3 region has 14 residues. CDR1 SNHLY and CDR2 FYNNEI come from the germline V gene. CDR3 in DNA: TGTGCCAGCAGTCGCCGCCCAGGGACCGGGGAGCTGTTTTTT. This sequence encodes CASSRRPGTGELFF.

For the CDR3, the DNA is TGCAGCGTTGCAGCTAACTATGGCTACACCTTC. Protein: CSVAANYGYTF. V is TRBV29-1 and J is TRBJ1-2; no reliable D call. In germline, CDR1 is SQVTM, CDR2 ANQGSEA. V lost 4 bases to trimming and J lost 0 bases, with 3 bases between them. The CDR3 has 11 amino acids.

This chain joins TRBV7-9 and TRBJ1-2; a weak D match, TRBD1 (5 bases). The CDR3 covers 15 residues. Trimming pared 1 base from V and 5 bases from J, leaving 14 bases between. CDR1 is SEHNR, CDR2 FQNEAQ, per germline (reference sequence). CDR3 sequence (DNA): TGTGCCAGCAGCTTAGATGCGCGTGGGGGATATGGCTACACCTTC. It yields the protein CASSLDARGGYGYTF. The complete variable domain, with remaining parts taken from reference TRBV7-9 and TRBJ1-2, reads DTGVSQNPRHKITKRGQNVTFRCDPISEHNRLYWYRQTLGQGPEFLTYFQNEAQLEKSRLLSDRFSAERPKGSFSTLEIQRTEQGDSAMYLCASSLDARGGYGYTFGSGTRLTVV.

The genes are TRBV25-1 and TRBJ2-3; D is unresolved. The CDR3 loop spans 13 amino acids. Deletions cut 2 bases from V and 5 bases from J, with 8 bases between. Germline-derived CDR1 and CDR2 are MGHDK and SYGVNS. The DNA for the CDR3 is TGTGCCAGCAGTGAAAATCTCAGAGATACGCAGTATTTT. This sequence encodes CASSENLRDTQYF.

The chain carries TRBV7-9 and TRBJ2-7; 8 bases map to TRBD1. After removal of 6 bases from V and 5 bases from J, the junction contained 12 bases not matched to a gene. The CDR3 loop spans 15 amino acids. Looked up from germline, CDR1 is SEHNR and CDR2 is FQNEAQ (reference sequence). Here the CDR3 reads CASSLSMDRVDEQYF. The CDR3 DNA reads TGTGCCAGCAGTTTGTCTATGGACAGGGTGGACGAGCAGTACTTC.

The chain joins TRBV7-9 to TRBJ1-2; weak D call: TRBD1 (5 bases). CDR1 is SEHNR and CDR2 is FQNEAQ in the germline V gene (reference sequence). The CDR3 sequence is 12 residues long. V was pared by 7 bases and J by 6 bases, with 12 bases between. The CDR3 reads CASTNSRDGYTF. DNA for the CDR3: TGTGCCAGCACCAATTCCAGGGATGGCTACACCTTC.

The chain recombines TRBV5-1 with TRBJ1-4; maybe TRBD1 (5 bases). The CDR3 runs to 15 residues. The V gene's germline CDR1 is SGHRS and CDR2 YFSETQ. Trimming stripped 7 bases from V and 4 bases from J, with 17 bases between. The CDR3 sequence: CASGPSGLGNEKLFF. DNA for the CDR3: TGCGCCAGCGGCCCCTCAGGGTTAGGTAATGAAAAACTGTTTTTT.

This sequence joins TRBV7-9 and TRBJ1-5, with TRBD1 matching 10 bases. Germline values: CDR1 SEHNR, CDR2 FQNEAQ (reference sequence). This CDR3 has 15 residues. Unmatched junction bases numbered 7, after V lost 5 bases and J lost 6 bases. CDR3 region: CASSQDRGTTQPQHF. In nucleotides, the CDR3 is TGTGCCAGCAGCCAGGACAGGGGGACTACTCAGCCCCAGCATTTT.

In this sample, this clonotype turned up many times. The chain combines TRBV9 with TRBJ1-2; D is undetermined. Germline CDR1 reads SGDLS; CDR2 reads YYNGEE. This CDR3 is built from 12 residues. Deletions cut 4 bases from V and 4 bases from J, with 8 bases between. In DNA form, the CDR3 reads TGTGCCAGCAGCTCCAACATCTATGGCTACACCTTC. This sequence encodes CASSSNIYGYTF.

This sequence joins TRBV10-2 and TRBJ2-1; D call uncertain. V lost 2 bases and J lost 9, with 11 bases in between. This CDR3 region has 13 residues. The germline gives CDR1 WSHSY, CDR2 SAAADI. The CDR3 here is CASSEGGRGEQFF. For the CDR3, the DNA is TGCGCCAGCAGTGAGGGCGGTAGAGGTGAGCAGTTCTTC.

The chain recombines TRBV29-1 with TRBJ2-3; TRBD1 is a possible D gene (6 bases). Germline CDR1 SQVTM, CDR2 ANQGSEA. V lost 4 bases and J 5 bases, leaving 10 bases between the germline ends. This CDR3 spans 12 amino acids. The CDR3, as DNA: TGCAGCGTTGCCAGGGGTGAAGATACGCAGTATTTT. As protein: CSVARGEDTQYF.

Here the CDR3 reads CASSHSEKLFF. As DNA, the CDR3 is TGCGCCAGCAGCCATAGTGAAAAACTGTTTTTT. V usage is TRBV4-1 and J usage is TRBJ1-4; D gene ambiguous. CDR3 length: 11 amino acids. In germline, CDR1 is MGHRA, CDR2 YSYEKL. V shed 3 bases and J shed 7 bases, with 3 bases lying between them.

The chain combines TRBV2 with TRBJ2-5, with D tentatively TRBD1 (8 bases). The CDR3 runs to 14 residues. CDR1 is SNHLY, CDR2 FYNNEI, per germline. Deletions cut 8 bases from V and 13 bases from J, with 26 bases between. The CDR3 reads CASSYGQGGEKLYF. DNA of the CDR3: TGTGCCAGCTCTTATGGACAGGGAGGGGAAAAACTGTACTTC. The whole variable domain, remainder taken from reference TRBV2 and TRBJ2-5, is EPEVTQTPSHQVTQMGQEVILRCVPISNHLYFYWYRQILGQKVEFLVSFYNNEISEKSEIFDDQFSVERPDGSNFTLKIRSTKLEDSAMYFCASSYGQGGEKLYFGPGTRLLVL.

This clonotype was seen only a few times. The chain is built from TRBV20-1 and TRBJ2-7; possible D gene TRBD2, 5 bases. CDR1 is DFQATT, CDR2 SNEGSKA, per germline (reference sequence). This CDR3 has 12 residues. Trimming cost V 5 bases and J 3 bases, with 11 bases left between them. The CDR3 region has the DNA TGCAGTGCTCCCCATCGGGGCTACGAGCAGTACTTC. Translating gives CSAPHRGYEQYF.

This clonotype came up a few times. The V gene is TRBV7-9, the J gene TRBJ2-2; TRBD1 might be the D (5 bases). The CDR3 consists of 14 residues. The V end lost 5 bases, the J end lost 0 bases, and 7 bases lay between the germline ends. The germline gives CDR1 SEHNR, CDR2 FQNEAQ (reference sequence). CDR3 in amino acids: CASSRTTNTGELFF. CDR3 sequence (DNA): TGTGCCAGCAGCCGGACAACGAACACCGGGGAGCTGTTTTTT.

The rearrangement uses TRBV30 and TRBJ1-2; no clear D. Germline CDR1 reads GTSNPN; CDR2 reads SVGIG (reference sequence). Trimming took 0 bases from V and 8 from J, leaving 13 bases between them. This CDR3 comprises 13 residues. As DNA, the CDR3 is TGTGCCTGGAGTGTAGGACCGGGAAACGGCTACACCTTC. It is translated as CAWSVGPGNGYTF.

For this clonotype: Since a much larger clone is just one base distant, this may be a read error. The gene calls are TRBV7-2 and TRBJ1-3; D perhaps matches TRBD1 (5 bases). This CDR3 region has 15 residues. From germline, CDR1 is SGHTA and CDR2 FQGNSA. The DNA of the CDR3 is TGTGCCCGCAGCCTGGGAAGGGGCGCAGGAAACACCATATATTTT. It is translated as CARSLGRGAGNTIYF. The variable domain in full, with the rest retrieved from reference TRBV7-2 and TRBJ1-3, is GAGVSQSPSNKVTEKGKDVELRCDPISGHTALYWYRQSLGQGLEFLIYFQGNSAPDKSGLPSDRFSAERTGGSVSTLTIQRTQQEDSAVYLCARSLGRGAGNTIYFGEGSWLTVV.

This chain links TRBV6-1 with TRBJ1-1, with no clear D. Germline lookup yields CDR1 MNHNS and CDR2 SASEGT. Trimming took 5 bases from V and 7 from J, leaving 8 bases between them. CDR3 length equals 11 residues. The CDR3 loop is CASSYKDEAFF. The CDR3 DNA is TGTGCCAGCAGTTACAAGGATGAAGCTTTCTTT.

Only a few counts were recorded for this clonotype. The CDR3 reads CASSLVGWEAFF. The CDR3 DNA follows: TGTGCCAGCAGCTTAGTCGGGTGGGAAGCTTTCTTT. The rearrangement uses TRBV7-9 and TRBJ1-1; D is uncertain. Trimming shortened V by 1 base and J by 8 bases, and 8 bases separated the two germline ends. There are 12 residues in the CDR3. The germline V gene has CDR1 SEHNR and CDR2 FQNEAQ (reference sequence).

The rearrangement links TRBV25-1 to TRBJ2-5, with D maybe TRBD1 (6 bases). CDR3 size: 15 residues. V was cut by 8 bases and J by 5 bases, with 21 bases left in between. The germline CDR1 and CDR2 sequences are MGHDK and SYGVNS. The CDR3 spells CASSPLTGIDETQYF. The CDR3 DNA reads as TGTGCCAGCTCACCGTTAACAGGGATAGACGAGACCCAGTACTTC.